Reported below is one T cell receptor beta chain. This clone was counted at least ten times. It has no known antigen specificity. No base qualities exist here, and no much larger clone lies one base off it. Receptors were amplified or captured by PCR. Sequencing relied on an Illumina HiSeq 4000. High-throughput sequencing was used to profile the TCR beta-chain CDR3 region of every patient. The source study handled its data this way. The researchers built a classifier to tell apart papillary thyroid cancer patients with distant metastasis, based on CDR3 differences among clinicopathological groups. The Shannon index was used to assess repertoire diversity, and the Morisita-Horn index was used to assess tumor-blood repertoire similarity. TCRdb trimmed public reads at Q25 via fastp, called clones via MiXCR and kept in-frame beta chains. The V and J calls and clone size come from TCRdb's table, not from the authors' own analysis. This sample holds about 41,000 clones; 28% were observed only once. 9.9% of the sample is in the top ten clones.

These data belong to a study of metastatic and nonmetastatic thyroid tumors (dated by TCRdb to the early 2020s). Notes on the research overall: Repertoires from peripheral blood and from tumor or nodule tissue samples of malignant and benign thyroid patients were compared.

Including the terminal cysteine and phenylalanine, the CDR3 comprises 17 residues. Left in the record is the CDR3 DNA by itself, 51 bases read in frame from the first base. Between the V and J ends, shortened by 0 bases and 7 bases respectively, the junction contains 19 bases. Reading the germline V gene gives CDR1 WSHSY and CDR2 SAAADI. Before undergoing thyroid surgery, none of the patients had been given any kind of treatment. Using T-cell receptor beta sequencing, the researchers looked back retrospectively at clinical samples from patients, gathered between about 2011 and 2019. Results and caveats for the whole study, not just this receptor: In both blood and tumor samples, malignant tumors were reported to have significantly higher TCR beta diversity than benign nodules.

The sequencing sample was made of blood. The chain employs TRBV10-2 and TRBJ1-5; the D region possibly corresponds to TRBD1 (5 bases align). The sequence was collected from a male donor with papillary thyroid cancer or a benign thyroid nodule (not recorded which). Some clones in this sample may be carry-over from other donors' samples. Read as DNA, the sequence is TGCGCCAGCAGTGAGTCGGGGGGAATAAGGGCTTGGCAGCCCCAGCATTTT. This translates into CASSESGGIRAWQPQHF.